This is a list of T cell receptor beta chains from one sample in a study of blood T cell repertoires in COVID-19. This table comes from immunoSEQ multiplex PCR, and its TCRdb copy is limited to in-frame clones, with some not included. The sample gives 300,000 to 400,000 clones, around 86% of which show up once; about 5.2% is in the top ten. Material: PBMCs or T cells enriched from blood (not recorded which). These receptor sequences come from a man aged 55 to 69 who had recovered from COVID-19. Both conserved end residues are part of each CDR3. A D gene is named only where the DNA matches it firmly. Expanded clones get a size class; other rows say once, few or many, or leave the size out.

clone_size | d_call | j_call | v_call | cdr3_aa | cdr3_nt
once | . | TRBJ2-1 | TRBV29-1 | CSVEDQRGSYNEQFF | TGCAGCGTTGAAGATCAAAGGGGGTCCTACAATGAGCAGTTCTTC
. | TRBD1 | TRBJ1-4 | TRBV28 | CASTPGQGASATNEKLFF | TGTGCCAGCACCCCCGGACAGGGGGCGAGTGCAACTAATGAAAAACTGTTTTTT
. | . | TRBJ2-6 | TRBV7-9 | CASSPPGASGANVLTF | TGTGCCAGCAGCCCCCCCGGAGCCTCTGGGGCCAACGTCCTGACTTTC
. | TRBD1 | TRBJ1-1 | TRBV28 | CASSFHRGVNTEAFF | TGTGCCAGCAGTTTCCACAGGGGGGTGAACACTGAAGCTTTCTTT
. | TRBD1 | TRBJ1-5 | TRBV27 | CASHTGTGGKPQHF | TGTGCCAGTCACACCGGGACAGGGGGCAAGCCCCAGCATTTT
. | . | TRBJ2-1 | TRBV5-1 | CASTDMYNEQFF | TGCGCCAGCACGGACATGTACAATGAGCAGTTCTTC
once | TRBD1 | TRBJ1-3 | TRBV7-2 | CASSPSDRDSGNTIYF | TGTGCCAGCAGCCCTTCGGACAGGGACTCTGGAAACACCATATATTTT
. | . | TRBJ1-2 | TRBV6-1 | CASSDQGANYGYTF | TGTGCCAGCAGTGACCAAGGGGCCAACTATGGCTACACCTTC
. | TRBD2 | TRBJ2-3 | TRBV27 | CASSRLAGGGTDTQYF | TGTGCCAGCAGTCGACTAGCGGGAGGGGGCACAGATACGCAGTATTTT
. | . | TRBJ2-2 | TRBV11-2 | CASSLATGPGNTGELFF | TGTGCCAGCAGCTTAGCAACAGGTCCTGGGAACACCGGGGAGCTGTTTTTT
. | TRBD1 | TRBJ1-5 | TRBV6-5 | CASSHNRGQDQPQHF | TGTGCCAGCAGTCACAACAGGGGGCAGGATCAGCCCCAGCATTTT
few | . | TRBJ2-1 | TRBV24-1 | CATSVLGEQFF | TGTGCCACCAGTGTGCTAGGTGAGCAGTTCTTC
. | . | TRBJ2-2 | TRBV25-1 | CASSGPLGSTGELFF | TGTGCCAGCAGCGGGCCTCTCGGGAGTACCGGGGAGCTGTTTTTT
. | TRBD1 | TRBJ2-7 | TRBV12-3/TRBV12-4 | CASSSGQPIEQYF | TGTGCCAGCAGTTCGGGACAGCCTATTGAGCAGTACTTC
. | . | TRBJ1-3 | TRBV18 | CASSPSVWQGRGNTIYF | TGTGCCAGCTCACCATCGGTGTGGCAGGGGCGAGGAAACACCATATATTTT